This T cell receptor beta chain derives from a study of CD8 T cells in Susac syndrome. As for the study in general: When blood was collected, patients with Susac syndrome were therapy-naive, were taking corticosteroids, or were receiving intravenous immunoglobulin alone.

In regard to this clonotype: Its matching antigen is unknown.

The germline V gene has CDR1 MNHNY and CDR2 SVGAGI (reference sequence). This CDR3 has 11 residues. The germline V and J ends were trimmed by 3 bases and 7 bases, with 4 bases remaining between them. The sequenced target, TCR beta, came from blood CD8+ and CD4+ T cells. Random-hexamer reverse transcription was applied to roughly 0.5 to 1 ug RNA. Amplification of TCR beta CDR3 used immunoSEQ multiplex PCR across 54 Vbeta and 13 Jbeta. TCRdb re-called the immunoSEQ multiplex PCR reads through MiXCR, storing one row per CDR3 protein. The sample has approximately 190,000 distinct CDR3 sequences, 95% seen once. Study-wide results and caveats: The study conceded that relatively few individuals underwent its TCR sequencing and HLA analysis.

The clonotype originates from a human donor with Susac syndrome. Input material: CD4+ T cells from PBMCs. This chain connects TRBV6-6 to TRBJ2-1; D is unclear. CDR3 amino acids: CASSYMNEQFF. CDR3 DNA: TGTGCCAGCAGTTATATGAATGAGCAGTTCTTC.